This entry lists 19 T cell receptor beta chains sequenced from one sample in a study of T cell changes during pregnancy in multiple sclerosis (dated by TCRdb to about 2019). The library was built by means of the immunoSEQ multiplex PCR assay. In TCRdb, the immuneACCESS table is reduced to in-frame sequences with V and J assigned. These tables do not hold every clone; where another copy was compared, an unresolved V gene accounts for under half, and the others remain unexplained. This sample gives some 70,000 clones in total; 85% to 95% of them show up just once. The top ten constitute 3% to 3.5% of the sample. Source: CD8+ T cells from peripheral blood mononuclear cells, taken in the third trimester of pregnancy. These receptors were obtained from a female donor in good health, enrolled as a control in a pregnancy study.

The chain combines TRBV29-1 with TRBJ2-7; no clear D gene. In germline, CDR1 is SQVTM, CDR2 ANQGSEA. V was clipped by 4 bases and J by 7 bases, with 14 bases between them. The CDR3 has 12 residues. CDR3: CSVVAPLEEQYF. CDR3 in DNA: TGCAGCGTTGTTGCCCCCCTGGAGGAGCAGTACTTC.

Here the CDR3 reads CASSREYSYEQYF. The CDR3 nucleotides are TGTGCCAGTAGTCGGGAGTACAGCTACGAGCAGTACTTC. This chain links TRBV19 with TRBJ2-7, with D possibly TRBD2 on 6 matching bases. Germline CDR1 is LNHDA and CDR2 is SQIVND (reference sequence). Trimming pared 5 bases from V and 3 bases from J, leaving 11 bases between. The CDR3 has 13 residues.

In this sample, this clone turned up once. The gene calls are TRBV27 and TRBJ2-5; the match to TRBD2 covers 12 bases. Germline V gives CDR1 MNHEY, CDR2 SMNVEV (reference sequence). Trimming at V came to 6 bases and at J to 2 bases, leaving 7 bases not matched to a gene. CDR3 length equals 16 residues. The CDR3 reads CASSGRLAGEQETQYF. The CDR3 DNA follows: TGTGCCAGCAGCGGGAGACTAGCGGGGGAGCAAGAGACCCAGTACTTC.

The chain recombines TRBV5-1 with TRBJ2-1, with D tentatively TRBD2 (6 bases). V lost 0 bases and J lost 5, with 6 bases in between. The CDR3 length is 13 residues. Germline V gene data show CDR1 as SGHRS and CDR2 as YFSETQ. The CDR3 DNA follows: TGCGCCAGCAGCTTGGGGGGGGACAATGAGCAGTTCTTC. Translated: CASSLGGDNEQFF.

The J gene is TRBJ1-2, the V gene TRBV7-8; no definite D call. The CDR3 length is 14 residues. Germline V gene sequence: CDR1 SGHVS, CDR2 FQNEAQ. Trimming cost V 0 bases and J 6 bases, with 11 bases left between them. The CDR3 reads CASSLAGSGNGYTF. CDR3 bases: TGTGCCAGCAGCTTAGCGGGGAGTGGTAATGGCTACACCTTC.

The genes are TRBV20-1 and TRBJ2-1; no definite D call. The germline gives CDR1 DFQATT, CDR2 SNEGSKA (reference sequence). The length of the CDR3 is 10 residues. V was trimmed by 4 bases and J by 5 bases, leaving 3 bases between them. The DNA for the CDR3 is TGCAGTGCTATAGACAATGAGCAGTTCTTC. Translating it yields CSAIDNEQFF.

The gene calls are TRBV11-2 and TRBJ1-1; D perhaps matches TRBD1 (5 bases). In germline, CDR1 is SGHAT, CDR2 FQNNGV. Trimming shortened V by 5 bases and J by 1 base, and 14 bases separated the two germline ends. The CDR3 is 15 residues long. The CDR3 sequence: CASSPPAGPNTEAFF. CDR3 coding DNA: TGTGCCAGCAGCCCCCCCGCAGGGCCGAACACTGAAGCTTTCTTT.

The J gene is TRBJ1-3, the V gene TRBV15, with a weak D call TRBD1 (5 bases). CDR1 and CDR2 from the germline V gene are LNHNV and YYDKDF (reference sequence). The V end was cut by 0 bases, the J end by 8 bases, with 11 bases between. CDR3 length: 14 residues. CDR3 bases: TGTGCCACCAGCAGAGATGGGGGGTCCCACACCATATATTTT. This translates into CATSRDGGSHTIYF.

V gene TRBV7-9 combines with J gene TRBJ1-1; maybe TRBD1 (5 bases). CDR3 size: 11 residues. V gave up 3 bases and J gave up 7 bases, with 6 bases separating them. Germline loops: CDR1 SEHNR, CDR2 FQNEAQ (reference sequence). The CDR3 coding sequence is TGTGCCAGCAGCTTTGACAGTGAAGCTTTCTTT. Its protein is CASSFDSEAFF.

The genes are TRBV7-8 and TRBJ2-1, with TRBD1 as a possible D gene (6 bases). V lost 6 bases, J lost 9 bases, and 9 bases lay in between. Germline V lookup: CDR1 SGHVS, CDR2 FQNEAQ. The CDR3 sequence is 11 residues long. CDR3 region: CASRGTLEQFF. The CDR3 nucleotides are TGTGCCAGCAGGGGGACACTTGAGCAGTTCTTC.

The chain links TRBV4-3 to TRBJ2-3; 7 bases are shared with TRBD1. CDR3 length: 17 residues. Germline CDR1 LGHNA, CDR2 YSLEER. J was trimmed by 2 bases and V by 4 bases; bases with no gene match: 12. CDR3 nucleotide sequence: TGCGCCAGCAGCCCCACCCCGACAGGGATTCACACAGATACGCAGTATTTT. Translation: CASSPTPTGIHTDTQYF.

This clone was observed a single time. This chain uses TRBV6-6 with TRBJ2-7, with 8 bases fitting TRBD1. Germline V lookup: CDR1 MNHNY, CDR2 SVGAGI (reference sequence). The J segment lost 2 bases and the V segment lost 5 bases, leaving 5 bases of the junction unmatched. The CDR3 runs 14 residues. Here the CDR3 DNA reads TGTGCCAGCAGTCCCCGGGACAGGCCCTACGAGCAGTACTTC. This translates into CASSPRDRPYEQYF.

The gene calls are TRBV5-1 and TRBJ2-7; maybe TRBD2 (6 bases). This CDR3 comprises 16 residues. CDR1 is SGHRS, CDR2 YFSETQ, per germline. The ends were cut back, 4 bases at V and 1 base at J, with 18 bases in the middle. For the CDR3, the DNA is TGCGCCAGCAGCACACGCAGGGAGGCTGGTTCCTACGAGCAGTACTTC. It yields the protein CASSTRREAGSYEQYF. Together with reference TRBV5-1 and TRBJ2-7, the CDR3 gives the full variable domain: KAGVTQTPRYLIKTRGQQVTLSCSPISGHRSVSWYQQTPGQGLQFLFEYFSETQRNKGNFPGRFSGRQFSNSRSEMNVSTLELGDSALYLCASSTRREAGSYEQYFGPGTRLTVT.

This chain connects TRBV27 to TRBJ2-3, with a tentative D call TRBD2 (6 bases). This CDR3 contains 11 residues. Germline CDR1 MNHEY, CDR2 SMNVEV (reference sequence). Trimming left V 8 bases short and J 8 bases short, with 11 bases between. The CDR3 nucleotides are TGTGCCAGCCGGATGGGGGGTACGCAGTATTTT. Amino acid sequence: CASRMGGTQYF.

CDR3 protein: CASGPQWGDEQFF. DNA of the CDR3: TGTGCCAGCGGGCCTCAGTGGGGAGATGAGCAGTTCTTC. The rearrangement links TRBV9 to TRBJ2-1, with D tentatively TRBD2 (5 bases). The CDR3 consists of 13 residues. V was trimmed by 7 bases and J by 8 bases, leaving 16 bases between them. Germline CDR1 is SGDLS and CDR2 is YYNGEE. Full variable domain (remainder filled in from reference TRBV9 and TRBJ2-1): DSGVTQTPKHLITATGQRVTLRCSPRSGDLSVYWYQQSLDQGLQFLIQYYNGEERAKGNILERFSAQQFPDLHSELNLSSLELGDSALYFCASGPQWGDEQFFGPGTRLTVL.

V usage is TRBV5-8 and J usage is TRBJ2-7; 8 bases are shared with TRBD2. This CDR3 contains 15 residues. V shed 6 bases and J 2 bases; nucleotides not matched to a gene: 10. CDR1 and CDR2 (germline): SGHTS, YDEGEE. The CDR3 spells CASNFPRGGAYEQYF. For the CDR3, the DNA is TGTGCCAGCAATTTTCCCCGGGGGGGCGCCTACGAGCAGTACTTC.

The rearrangement uses TRBV27 and TRBJ1-1; D possibly corresponds to TRBD1 (6 bases). Trimming stripped 7 bases from V and 5 bases from J, with 20 bases between. Germline-derived CDR1 and CDR2 are MNHEY and SMNVEV (reference sequence). The CDR3 spans 15 residues. Written as DNA, the CDR3 is TGTGCCAGCACCGGGGGGACACTACGGGGGACTGAAGCTTTCTTT. Amino acids: CASTGGTLRGTEAFF.

V is TRBV11-3 and J is TRBJ2-7; 8 bases line up with TRBD2. Germline V CDR1 and CDR2: SGHNT, YENEEA. V lost 5 bases to trimming and J lost 0 bases; unmatched junction nucleotides: 6. This CDR3 is built from 15 residues. The CDR3 reads CASSPRGGFSYEQYF. Written as DNA, the CDR3 is TGTGCCAGCAGCCCACGGGGGGGTTTCTCCTACGAGCAGTACTTC.

This clone turned up a few times. V gene TRBV4-3 combines with J gene TRBJ1-1, with a possible D match to TRBD1 (5 bases). V shed 2 bases and J shed 4 bases, with 11 bases lying between them. CDR1 is LGHNA, CDR2 YSLEER, per germline. The CDR3 covers 14 residues. The CDR3 region is CASSQYEGVTEAFF. CDR3 nucleotide sequence: TGCGCCAGCAGCCAATACGAAGGGGTCACTGAAGCTTTCTTT.